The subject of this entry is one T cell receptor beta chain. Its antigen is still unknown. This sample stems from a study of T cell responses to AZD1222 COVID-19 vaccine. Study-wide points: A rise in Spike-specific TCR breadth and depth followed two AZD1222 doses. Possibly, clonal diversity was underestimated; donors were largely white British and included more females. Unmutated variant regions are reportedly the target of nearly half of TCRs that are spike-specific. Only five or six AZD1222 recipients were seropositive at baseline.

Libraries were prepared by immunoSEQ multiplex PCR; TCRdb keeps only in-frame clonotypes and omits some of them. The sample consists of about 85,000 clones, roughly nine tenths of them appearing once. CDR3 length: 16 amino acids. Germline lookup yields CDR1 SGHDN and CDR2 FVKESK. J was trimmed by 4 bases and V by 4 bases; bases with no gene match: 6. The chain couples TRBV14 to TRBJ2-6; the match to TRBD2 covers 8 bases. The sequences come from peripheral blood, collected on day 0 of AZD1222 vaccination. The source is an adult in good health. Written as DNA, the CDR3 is TGTGCCAGCAGCCCGCGGGGGGCGCTCGGGGCCAACGTCCTGACTTTC. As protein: CASSPRGALGANVLTF.